The rows below give T cell receptor beta chains drawn from one sample of a study of blood T cell repertoires in COVID-19. The repertoire was sequenced with immunoSEQ multiplex PCR; TCRdb's copy has only in-frame clones and lacks some. The sample contains a few hundred thousand clones, around 87% of which appear only once. Sequenced material: PBMCs or T cells enriched from blood (not recorded which). The receptor set was obtained from a woman aged 18-29 years who had recovered from COVID-19. CDR3s include the opening cysteine and the closing phenylalanine or tryptophan. A D gene is named only where the DNA matches it firmly.

>TRBV24-1|-|TRBJ1-5
CATSLRGKGQPQHF
>TRBV15|TRBD1|TRBJ1-4
CATSRTGQGTSVGRVF
>TRBV29-1|-|TRBJ2-5
CSVEAVIETQYF
>TRBV6-6|-|TRBJ2-3
CASSRRTDMEGADTQYF
>TRBV30|-|TRBJ1-2
CAWSNSGRRTF
>TRBV6-5|TRBD1|TRBJ1-4
CASRATGTGYEKLFF
>TRBV18|TRBD1|TRBJ2-5
CASSPTGGYQETQYF
>TRBV18|TRBD2|TRBJ2-1
CASSPPSLPGLAGQQFF
>TRBV21-1|-|TRBJ1-1
CASSSYRGKNTEAFF
>TRBV9|TRBD2|TRBJ2-5
CASSVADSGGTQYF
>TRBV5-1|-|TRBJ1-4
CASSPQGSATNEKLFF
>TRBV19|-|TRBJ1-4
CASSRVKSRGGEKLFF
>TRBV11-1|TRBD2|TRBJ2-1
CASSSTSGANEQFF
>TRBV27|-|TRBJ2-7
CASRKTVSSYEQYF
>TRBV27|TRBD1|TRBJ1-2
CASSLGTGGNYGYTF